This T cell receptor beta chain was sequenced for a study of blood T cells in healthy people across ages. Overall study context: There was about one barcoded beta molecule captured by template switching per two T cells.

Details on this clonotype: The antigen is undetermined.

The CDR3 covers 14 residues. Germline-derived CDR1 and CDR2 are LGHNT and FRNRAP. Overall study findings and caveats: It was held that the diversity estimates obtained from one million T cells were underestimates. Observed TCR beta diversity showed a strong correlation with the percentage of naive T cells as measured by flow cytometry.

PCR was performed a second time for about 7 to 11 cycles using a sample-barcoded 5' primer and a J-beta primer mix. MiXCR, applied by TCRdb to the 5' RACE reads, yields one record per CDR3 protein. This sample has about 1.4 million distinct CDR3 sequences, with roughly 60% found just once. V gene TRBV12-5 combines with J gene TRBJ2-5; no reliable D call. The better agreement between TRBJ2-7 and the DNA end casts doubt on the J call. The receptor's source is a young man in good health. The sequenced sample consisted of blood. The DNA for the CDR3 is TGTGCTAGTGCCCTTGATAGGGTCTCATACGAGCAGTACTTC. The encoded protein is CASALDRVSYEQYF.